This T cell receptor (beta chain) was documented in a study of blood T cells in healthy people across ages. The V and J ends lost 6 bases and 6 bases, in that order; junction bases with no gene match: 7. The CDR3 is 14 amino acids. CDR1 SGHKS and CDR2 YYEKEE come from the germline V gene (reference sequence). For the second PCR, which ran for roughly 6 to 12 cycles, a sample-barcoded 5' primer and a J-beta primer mix were used. Via MiXCR, TCRdb re-called the 5' RACE reads, giving one row per CDR3 protein. The repertoire includes hundreds of thousands of distinct CDR3 sequences, 56% of them detected once, and 20% to 30% sits in the top ten.

The sample consisted of blood. The gene calls are TRBV5-5 and TRBJ2-2; 8 nucleotides line up with TRBD2. The receptor was derived from a man aged 40-49 years in good health. CDR3 DNA sequence: TGTGCCAGCACCCTGGCGGGAGGTTCCGGGGAGCTGTTTTTT. Amino acids: CASTLAGGSGELFF.